This T cell receptor beta chain was identified in a study of Ad26.COV2.S vaccination and SARS-CoV-2 variants. Repertoires were generated with immunoSEQ multiplex PCR, while TCRdb's copy carries only in-frame clones and drops some. Of 330,000 or so clones listed, under 90% are singletons. The CDR3 length is 16 residues. The V end lost 3 bases, the J end lost 1 base, and 15 bases lay between the germline ends. Germline CDR1 and CDR2: KGHSH and LQKENI. Regarding treatment: about 20 received Ad26.COV2.S at low or high dose, single or two shots; several received placebo; per-sample allocation not given. Material that was analyzed had been drawn on day 63 after the first vaccine or placebo injection.

Sequenced here: peripheral blood, sampled in a trial of Ad26.COV2.S vaccine versus placebo. This chain uses TRBV18 with TRBJ1-1, with D possibly TRBD1 on 5 matching bases. The receptor was isolated from a person aged 18-60 years who received the Ad26.COV2.S COVID-19 vaccine or a placebo. CDR3 bases: TGTGCCAGCTCACCGTATATATCAGGGCAGAACACTGAAGCTTTCTTT. Translation gives CASSPYISGQNTEAFF.